This T cell receptor (beta chain) was sequenced during a study of blood T cell repertoires in COVID-19. Across the whole study: Samples taken during acute and convalescent COVID-19 were collected in the United States, Italy and Spain. T cells, B-cell-depleted T cells, or PBMCs provided the cDNA or gDNA that served as material.

In the study's own analysis: Reference gene primer amplification in the assay estimated nucleated cell counts. Sequencing was performed with immunoSEQ multiplex PCR; in TCRdb, only in-frame clones are kept and a portion is missing. V and J calls and clone size follow that table, whereas D and trimming were derived from the DNA. The sample comprises 80,000 to 100,000 clones, approximately 82% of which are singletons, and about 11% rests with the top ten. V was clipped by 2 bases and J by 2 bases, with 3 bases between them. In germline, CDR1 is LGHDT, CDR2 YNNKEL (reference sequence). The CDR3 has 12 residues.

Input material: peripheral blood. This sequence joins TRBV3-1 (or the pseudogene TRBV3-2) and TRBJ1-1; no clear D. This receptor was obtained from a man between 70 and 80 years old with active or convalescent COVID-19. This CDR3 reads CASSQTNTEAFF. CDR3 in DNA: TGTGCCAGCAGCCAAACTAACACTGAAGCTTTCTTT.